This T cell receptor (beta chain) was sequenced in a study of Graves' ophthalmopathy and Graves' hyperthyroidism. Background on the study: Investigators collected peripheral blood at initial diagnosis, before any treatment was given. Study conclusions and caveats: Between ophthalmopathy and stable hyperthyroidism, a 13-signature model drew a separation with around 86% sensitivity and 75% to 82% specificity. Ophthalmopathy progression was predicted by the model at 55% to 71% sensitivity and roughly 72% specificity.

A remark on this clonotype: Its antigen is unidentified.

The CDR3 length is 18 residues. The ends lost 4 bases at V and 5 bases at J; junction bases unmatched: 17. Germline lookup yields CDR1 SGHAT and CDR2 FQNNGV. RNA transcripts were the source from which TCR beta CDR3 regions were amplified. HTBI primers were used in a first-round RT-PCR, which preceded a second-round multiplex PCR. TCRdb itself ran the multiplex PCR reads through MiXCR, one entry per CDR3 protein. The data show some 200,000 distinct CDR3 sequences, 25% to 30% seen once. CAS ≥3, NOSPECS ≥4, moderate-to-severe activity and duration under 3 months marked donors with ophthalmopathy. Material for sequencing was peripheral blood. The chain recombines TRBV11-2 with TRBJ2-5, with 9 nucleotides matching TRBD1. The receptor was derived from a man aged 50-59 years with Graves' ophthalmopathy. The CDR3 region is CASSSKVWDWTGDETQYF. In DNA form, the CDR3 reads TGTGCCAGCAGCTCAAAAGTTTGGGATTGGACAGGGGATGAGACCCAGTACTTC.